The 24 T cell receptor beta chains below come from one sample, sequenced in a study of blood T cell repertoires in COVID-19 (dated by TCRdb to 2020 to 2022). Library prep was done by the immunoSEQ multiplex PCR assay. The table comes from immuneACCESS by way of TCRdb, which keeps in-frame sequences with V and J called. Part of the clones is missing from these tables; in studies checked, under half for an unresolved V gene and the rest for unknown reasons. This sample is represented by about 170,000 clones; around nine tenths of them were singletons. The top ten clones comprise under 3% of the sample. Sequencing input: peripheral blood. The receptors come from an elderly woman with COVID-19, enrolled during active disease.

The rearrangement links TRBV11-3 to TRBJ2-1; 13 positions match TRBD2. Germline loops: CDR1 SGHNT, CDR2 YENEEA. The J segment lost 8 bases and the V segment lost 5 bases, leaving 3 bases of the junction unmatched. This CDR3 has 14 amino acids. CDR3 loop: CASSRTSGSYEQFF. Written as DNA, the CDR3 is TGTGCCAGCAGCCGGACTAGCGGGAGCTATGAGCAGTTCTTC.

The CDR3 coding sequence is TGTGCCAGCGTAGGGAGACTAGGCGGTCGCGAAAAACTGTTTTTT. Encoded protein: CASVGRLGGREKLFF. The chain has TRBV28 and TRBJ1-4; no firm D call. The length of the CDR3 is 15 residues. V lost 8 bases and J lost 8, with 21 bases in between. Germline V gene sequence: CDR1 MDHEN, CDR2 SYDVKM. The entire variable domain, with the rest obtained from reference TRBV28 and TRBJ1-4, is as follows: DVKVTQSSRYLVKRTGEKVFLECVQDMDHENMFWYRQDPGLGLRLIYFSYDVKMKEKGDIPEGYSVSREKKERFSLILESASTNQTSMYLCASVGRLGGREKLFFGSGTQLSVL.

The rearrangement links TRBV6-2 or TRBV6-3 to TRBJ2-3; 7 nucleotides line up with TRBD1. The CDR3 contains 15 residues. V shed 5 bases, J shed 4 bases, and the junction held 9 bases outside the gene matches. Germline V lookup: CDR1 MNHEY, CDR2 SVGEGT. The CDR3 protein is CASSRITTGADTQYF. CDR3 in DNA: TGTGCCAGCAGTCGAATAACAACAGGGGCAGATACGCAGTATTTT.

The chain uses TRBV5-1 and TRBJ2-3; D may be TRBD1 (6 bases). Germline CDR1 SGHRS, CDR2 YFSETQ. CDR3 length equals 15 residues. V was shortened by 5 bases and J by 1 base, with 14 bases between the two germline ends. CDR3 sequence reads: CASSLTRTGTDTQYF. CDR3 nucleotide sequence: TGCGCCAGCAGTCTCACCCGGACAGGCACAGATACGCAGTATTTT.

There are a few counts of this clone. The CDR3 reads CASRRVTREQYF. CDR3 nucleotide sequence: TGTGCCAGCAGGCGGGTAACGAGGGAGCAGTACTTC. The chain joins TRBV2 to TRBJ2-7, with D perhaps matching TRBD2 (5 bases). Germline lookup yields CDR1 SNHLY and CDR2 FYNNEI. V lost 6 bases and J lost 7, with 13 bases in between. The CDR3 is 12 residues long.

This chain links TRBV6-6 with TRBJ1-5; D unclear. The germline V gene has CDR1 MNHNY and CDR2 SVGAGI (reference sequence). The CDR3 contains 14 residues. Trimming removed 7 bases from V and 0 bases from J, with 10 bases in between. Here the CDR3 DNA reads TGTGCCAGCACCAATAGCCCTAGCAATCAGCCCCAGCATTTT. Protein sequence: CASTNSPSNQPQHF.

J is TRBJ2-2 and V is TRBV7-2, with TRBD1 identical over 7 bases. The CDR3 runs to 15 residues. With V trimmed by 1 base and J by 6 bases, 5 bases remained unmatched. Germline-derived CDR1 and CDR2 are SGHTA and FQGNSA. Written as DNA, the CDR3 is TGTGCCAGCAGCTTAGTAAGGGGGCTTTCCGGGGAGCTGTTTTTT. Residues: CASSLVRGLSGELFF.

The chain joins TRBV5-6 to TRBJ2-5; the D gene is possibly TRBD1 (7 bases). CDR1 is SGHDT and CDR2 is YYEEEE in the germline V gene. The V end was cut by 2 bases, the J end by 5 bases, with 16 bases between. CDR3 length: 15 residues. As DNA, the CDR3 is TGTGCCAGCAGCTTACTACAGGGGACTGGGGAGACCCAGTACTTC. It specifies CASSLLQGTGETQYF.

For this clone: The CDR3 does not end in the conserved phenylalanine or tryptophan, so this is likely a read error. The DNA is omitted, as the CDR3 cannot be located on it reliably, and the CDR3 follows TCRdb's listing. This chain joins TRBV12-3 or TRBV12-4 and TRBJ1-2; no check of the table's D call, TRBD1, against the DNA was made. The CDR3 adds up to 11 amino acids, both ends counted. This chain's CDR3 is CASSFGQEPAL.

This chain links TRBV6-2 or TRBV6-3 with TRBJ1-5; 10 nucleotides match TRBD1. Germline V gene sequence: CDR1 MNHEY, CDR2 SVGEGT. Losses at the gene ends were 8 bases for V and 4 bases for J; bases not matched to a gene: 8. The CDR3 loop spans 15 amino acids. DNA for the CDR3: TGTGCCAGCCGCCGGACAGGGGGAGATAATCAGCCCCAGCATTTT. Protein product: CASRRTGGDNQPQHF.

This chain connects TRBV5-1 to TRBJ1-1, with D possibly being TRBD1 (6 bases). Trimming left V 7 bases short and J 1 base short, with 20 bases between. The CDR3 has 16 residues. The germline gives CDR1 SGHRS, CDR2 YFSETQ. CDR3 DNA: TGCGCCAGCGGGGAAAATACGGGACAACCGAACACTGAAGCTTTCTTT. It translates to CASGENTGQPNTEAFF.

The chain has TRBV28 and TRBJ1-2; perhaps TRBD1 as D (6 bases). The V and J ends lost 6 bases and 4 bases respectively, with 12 bases between them. The germline CDR1 and CDR2 sequences are MDHEN and SYDVKM. This CDR3 is built from 13 residues. The CDR3 nucleotides are TGTGCCAGCAGCAGACAGGACCTCTATGGCTACACCTTC. This translates into CASSRQDLYGYTF.

In this sample, this clone turned up a few times. This rearrangement joins TRBV7-2 to TRBJ2-1; 14 nucleotides align to TRBD2. J was trimmed by 12 bases and V by 1 base; bases with no gene match: 8. There are 16 residues in the CDR3. Germline V gene lookup returns CDR1 SGHTA and CDR2 FQGNSA. In DNA, the CDR3 is TGTGCCAGCAGCTTAGACGGGGGACTAGCGGGAGTAGGGCAGTTCTTC. It is translated as CASSLDGGLAGVGQFF.

The chain combines TRBV7-9 with TRBJ2-1, with 7 bases that match TRBD2. Germline V gene data show CDR1 as SEHNR and CDR2 as FQNEAQ (reference sequence). The CDR3 runs 17 residues. The J segment lost 3 bases and the V segment lost 4 bases, leaving 12 bases of the junction unmatched. The CDR3 sequence is CASSSPMTSTYYNEQFF. CDR3 bases: TGTGCCAGCAGCTCCCCAATGACTAGCACCTACTACAATGAGCAGTTCTTC.

The chain recombines TRBV2 with TRBJ1-3, with 9 bases fitting TRBD1. This CDR3 region has 14 residues. The trim removed 3 bases at V and 8 bases at J, leaving 5 bases unmatched. The germline V gene encodes CDR1 SNHLY and CDR2 FYNNEI. The CDR3 here is CASSDTGGLDTIYF. CDR3 nucleotides: TGTGCCAGCAGTGACACAGGGGGCTTGGACACCATATATTTT.

The rearrangement links TRBV2 to TRBJ1-1; D might be TRBD1 (6 bases). V was trimmed by 7 bases and J by 4 bases, leaving 19 bases between them. Per the germline V gene, CDR1 is SNHLY and CDR2 is FYNNEI. This CDR3 spans 15 amino acids. CDR3 loop: CASILDRNTATEAFF. The CDR3, as DNA: TGTGCCAGCATATTAGACAGGAATACGGCCACTGAAGCTTTCTTT.

The chain is built from TRBV18 and TRBJ1-2; D may be TRBD1 (6 bases). Germline CDR1 and CDR2: KGHSH and LQKENI. The V and J ends lost 3 bases and 7 bases respectively, with 15 bases between them. This CDR3 comprises 14 residues. The chain's CDR3 is CASSPPTGFRGYTF. Written as DNA, the CDR3 is TGTGCCAGCTCACCGCCTACAGGGTTCCGTGGCTACACCTTC.

The chain carries TRBV19 and TRBJ1-5; D not certain. This CDR3 comprises 15 residues. Germline V gene sequence: CDR1 LNHDA, CDR2 SQIVND (reference sequence). V lost 7 bases, J lost 0 bases, and 13 bases lay in between. The CDR3 loop reads CASTEVFNSNQPQHF. DNA of the CDR3: TGTGCCAGTACCGAGGTTTTTAATAGCAATCAGCCCCAGCATTTT. Variable domain in full (rest from reference TRBV19 and TRBJ1-5): DGGITQSPKYLFRKEGQNVTLSCEQNLNHDAMYWYRQDPGQGLRLIYYSQIVNDFQKGDIAEGYSVSREKKESFPLTVTSAQKNPTAFYLCASTEVFNSNQPQHFGDGTRLSIL.

V is TRBV4-3 and J is TRBJ2-3; 9 bases fit TRBD1. The V gene's germline CDR1 is LGHNA and CDR2 YSLEER. The CDR3 spans 16 residues. The J segment lost 2 bases and the V segment lost 4 bases, leaving 7 bases of the junction unmatched. The chain's CDR3 is CASSRNGQGYTDTQYF. The CDR3 DNA sequence: TGCGCCAGCAGCCGAAACGGACAGGGGTACACAGATACGCAGTATTTT.

The chain is built from TRBV7-2 and TRBJ1-3, with 12 positions matching TRBD1. Germline V lookup: CDR1 SGHTA, CDR2 FQGNSA. The CDR3 contains 17 residues. J lost 5 bases, V lost 1 base, and 6 bases had no gene match. Here the CDR3 reads CASSLVSGTGGRNTIYF. CDR3 bases: TGTGCCAGCAGCTTAGTCTCCGGGACAGGGGGCCGAAACACCATATATTTT.

The chain recombines TRBV6-2 or TRBV6-3 with TRBJ1-5; D unclear. The germline CDR1 and CDR2 sequences are MNHEY and SVGEGT. The CDR3 covers 13 residues. With 4 bases removed from V and 7 bases from J, the gap between germline ends came to 11 bases. The CDR3 is CASSLAYTQPQHF. CDR3 DNA sequence: TGTGCCAGCAGTTTAGCTTACACGCAGCCCCAGCATTTT.

The V and J genes are TRBV6-1 and TRBJ1-4; D not certain. The CDR3 has 14 residues. CDR1 and CDR2 from the germline V gene are MNHNS and SASEGT. Between the trimmed V and J ends, which lost 1 base and 3 bases, there was a span of 6 bases. CDR3 region: CASSEGGANEKLFF. DNA for the CDR3: TGTGCCAGCAGTGAAGGGGGAGCTAATGAAAAACTGTTTTTT.

This clone occurred once. The V call is TRBV7-8, the J call TRBJ2-3, with 12 positions matching TRBD2. V shed 0 bases, J shed 0 bases, and the junction held 4 bases outside the gene matches. The length of the CDR3 is 18 residues. The V gene's germline CDR1 is SGHVS and CDR2 FQNEAQ. The CDR3 bases are TGTGCCAGCAGCTTAGCGATACTAGCGGGAGGTAGCACAGATACGCAGTATTTT. It is translated as CASSLAILAGGSTDTQYF.

In this sample, this clone turned up a few times. This chain links TRBV11-1 with TRBJ1-1; D is undetermined. Trimming cost V 0 bases and J 6 bases, with 8 bases left between them. There are 13 residues in the CDR3. Germline-derived CDR1 and CDR2 are SGHAT and FQDESV (reference sequence). This chain's CDR3 is CASSLAIQAEAFF. The DNA for the CDR3 is TGTGCCAGCAGCTTAGCAATTCAGGCTGAAGCTTTCTTT.